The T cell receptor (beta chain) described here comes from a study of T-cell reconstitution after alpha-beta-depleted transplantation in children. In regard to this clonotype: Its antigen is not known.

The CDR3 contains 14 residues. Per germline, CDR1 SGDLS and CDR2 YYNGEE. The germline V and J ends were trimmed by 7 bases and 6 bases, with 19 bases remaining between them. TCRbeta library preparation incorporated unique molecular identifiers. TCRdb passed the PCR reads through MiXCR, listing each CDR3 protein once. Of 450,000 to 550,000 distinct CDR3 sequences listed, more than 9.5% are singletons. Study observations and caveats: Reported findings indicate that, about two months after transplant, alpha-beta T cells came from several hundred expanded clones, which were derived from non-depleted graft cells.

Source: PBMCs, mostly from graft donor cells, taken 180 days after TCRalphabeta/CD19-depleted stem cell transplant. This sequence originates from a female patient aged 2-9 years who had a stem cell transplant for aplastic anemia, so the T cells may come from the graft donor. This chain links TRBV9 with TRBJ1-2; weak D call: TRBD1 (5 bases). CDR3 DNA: TGTGCCAGCCGACGACTCGGGACGGACCATGGCTACACCTTC. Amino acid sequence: CASRRLGTDHGYTF. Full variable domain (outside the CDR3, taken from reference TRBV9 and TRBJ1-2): DSGVTQTPKHLITATGQRVTLRCSPRSGDLSVYWYQQSLDQGLQFLIQYYNGEERAKGNILERFSAQQFPDLHSELNLSSLELGDSALYFCASRRLGTDHGYTFGSGTRLTVV.